These T cell receptor beta chains were read from a single sample in a study of blood T cell repertoires in COVID-19. Libraries were prepared by immunoSEQ multiplex PCR; TCRdb keeps only in-frame clonotypes and omits some of them. The table has about 400,000 clones, 70% to 90% seen once. Sequenced input: peripheral blood. These receptors all stem from a human donor in a cohort sampled during active COVID-19. The CDR3 runs from the conserved cysteine through the conserved F or W. The D gene is left open where the match is weak. Expanded clones are given a class, and other clones once, few, many or no size at all.

J gene,V gene,clone size,D gene,CDR3 DNA,CDR3 protein
TRBJ1-2,TRBV5-4,few,TRBD1,TGTGCCAGCAGCCTAGGACAGGGGGTACAGTATGGCTACACCTTC,CASSLGQGVQYGYTF
TRBJ2-3,TRBV19,NA,TRBD2,TGTGCCAGTACCTGGCGGGAGGGCCGGGATACGCAGTATTTT,CASTWREGRDTQYF
TRBJ2-1,TRBV2,NA,TRBD2,TGTGCCAGCAGTGACCGCGGGAGGGCCGGGAATGAGCAGTTCTTC,CASSDRGRAGNEQFF
TRBJ2-5,TRBV5-1,NA,TRBD2,TGCGCCAGCAGTTCACTAGCGGCCCAAGAGACCCAGTACTTC,CASSSLAAQETQYF
TRBJ2-2,TRBV29-1,once,NA,TGCAGCGTGGTCCCCGGGGGGAACACCGGGGAGCTGTTTTTT,CSVVPGGNTGELFF
TRBJ1-4,TRBV6-5,many,NA,TGTGCCAGCAGGGACCCGGGAGGCTCTGAAAAACTGTTTTTT,CASRDPGGSEKLFF
TRBJ2-7,TRBV18,NA,NA,TGTGCCAGCTCACTCAGGGTTGAGGACTCCTACGAGCAGTACTTC,CASSLRVEDSYEQYF
TRBJ2-7,TRBV30,NA,TRBD2,TGTGCCTGGAGCCCAGGGACTAGCGGTTCCTACGAGCAGTACTTC,CAWSPGTSGSYEQYF
TRBJ2-5,TRBV11-2,NA,NA,TGTGCCAGCAGCTTATCCGCGGCGATAGAGACCCAGTACTTC,CASSLSAAIETQYF
TRBJ1-2,TRBV6-1,NA,TRBD1,TGTGCCAGCAGTGAACTCCAGGGGGCCCTCTATGGCTACACCTTC,CASSELQGALYGYTF
TRBJ1-4,TRBV30,NA,NA,TGTGCCTGGAGCGGGGGATCAACTAATGAAAAACTGTTTTTT,CAWSGGSTNEKLFF
TRBJ1-1,TRBV28,NA,NA,TGTGCCAGCAGTTTGGGGGGGGCGGACACTGAAGCTTTCTTT,CASSLGGADTEAFF
TRBJ2-7,TRBV5-4,NA,NA,TGTGCCAGCAGCTTGGATGTCCGAATCGGGGTCGAGCAGTACTTC,CASSLDVRIGVEQYF
TRBJ1-4,TRBV25-1,few,TRBD1,TGTGCCAGCAGTGCCACGCCCTTACAAACAGGGGGACGCGAAAAACTGTTTTTT,CASSATPLQTGGREKLFF
TRBJ2-5,TRBV4-2,NA,NA,TGTGCCAGCAGCCAAGTAGCGGAGCCGCGCGGAACCCAGTACTTC,CASSQVAEPRGTQYF
TRBJ2-2,TRBV11-1,NA,TRBD1,TGTGCCAGCAGCTTGGGACAGGGGAGCACCGGGGAGCTGTTTTTT,CASSLGQGSTGELFF
TRBJ2-7,TRBV3-1/TRBV3-2,NA,NA,TGTGCCAGCAGCTCTCATCCACAGAGCTACGAGCAGTACTTC,CASSSHPQSYEQYF
TRBJ2-5,TRBV5-1,NA,NA,TGCGCCAGCAGCTGGGGAGGCGGGATCGGAGAGACCCAGTACTTC,CASSWGGGIGETQYF
TRBJ2-5,TRBV2,NA,NA,TGTGCCAGCAGTGAAAGTAGTGGGGGCCCCCAAGAGACCCAGTACTTC,CASSESSGGPQETQYF
TRBJ2-7,TRBV11-2,NA,TRBD2,TGTGCCAGCAGCCTAAGCGGGAGGGCTACGGGAGAGCAGTACTTC,CASSLSGRATGEQYF
TRBJ2-2,TRBV9,few,TRBD2,TGTGCCAGCAGCGTAGACCTGCTAGCGGGAGGCACCGGGGAGCTGTTTTTT,CASSVDLLAGGTGELFF
TRBJ2-7,TRBV15,NA,TRBD1,TGTGCCACCAGTAGGGACAGGTCCTACGAGCAGTACTTC,CATSRDRSYEQYF
TRBJ2-7,TRBV30,NA,NA,TGTGCCTGGAGTCTGGACAGTGCCTACGAGCAGTACTTC,CAWSLDSAYEQYF
TRBJ2-3,TRBV3-1/TRBV3-2,once,TRBD2,TGTGCCAGCAGCCAACTAGCGGCTAGCACAGATACGCAGTATTTT,CASSQLAASTDTQYF
TRBJ1-5,TRBV19,few,TRBD1,TGTGCCAGTAGTCCCCAGACAGGGATCCGTAGCAATCAGCCCCAGCATTTT,CASSPQTGIRSNQPQHF
TRBJ2-2,TRBV15,few,NA,TGTGCCACCAGCAGAGACAGGGGAGCGGACACCGGGGAGCTGTTTTTT,CATSRDRGADTGELFF
TRBJ2-7,TRBV18,NA,TRBD2,TGTGCCAGCTCACCACGGTTTTGGGAGGGGAGCTCCTACGAGCAGTACTTC,CASSPRFWEGSSYEQYF
TRBJ2-3,TRBV5-1,NA,NA,TGCGCCAGCGTAGAGGGAGACCCGAGCACAGATACGCAGTATTTT,CASVEGDPSTDTQYF
TRBJ1-4,TRBV18,few,TRBD1,TGTGCCAGCTCACAGGGACCGGGACAGGGAGCGGAAAAACTGTTTTTT,CASSQGPGQGAEKLFF
TRBJ1-4,TRBV5-1,NA,TRBD1,TGCGCCACCTCGGGACAGGGTTTGGCTAATGAAAAACTGTTTTTT,CATSGQGLANEKLFF
TRBJ2-7,TRBV3-1/TRBV3-2,NA,TRBD1,TGTGCCAGCAGCCTAGGGACAGGGCCCTACGAGCAGTACTTC,CASSLGTGPYEQYF
TRBJ2-2,TRBV14,NA,NA,TGTGCCAGCAGCCAAGATTCCCTAAGACTCACCGGGGAGCTGTTTTTT,CASSQDSLRLTGELFF
TRBJ2-3,TRBV5-1,NA,NA,TGCGCCAGCAAGTTCTTACAGGGCCCAGATACGCAGTATTTT,CASKFLQGPDTQYF
TRBJ2-2,TRBV3-1/TRBV3-2,few,NA,TGTGCCAGCAGCCTTTCAGGGCACACCGGGGAGCTGTTTTTT,CASSLSGHTGELFF
TRBJ1-1,TRBV5-1,NA,NA,TGCGCCAGCTTGGGGAGGGAGGACACTGAAGCTTTCTTT,CASLGREDTEAFF
TRBJ1-1,TRBV3-1/TRBV3-2,few,NA,TGTGCCAGCAGGCCCTCCCACTCTCGGAACACTGAAGCTTTCTTT,CASRPSHSRNTEAFF
TRBJ2-1,TRBV2,NA,TRBD2,TGTGCCAGCAGGTACCGGACCGGGACTAGCGGGGGGTATGAGCAGTTCTTC,CASRYRTGTSGGYEQFF
TRBJ1-3,TRBV19,NA,NA,TGTGCCAGTAGTATGGAGGCGGGGCCCTCTGGAAACACCATATATTTT,CASSMEAGPSGNTIYF
TRBJ2-7,TRBV9,NA,TRBD1,TGTGCCAGCAGCGGGGGGGACAGGGCAAATTTAGCGGCCAACACCTACGAGCAGTACTTC,CASSGGDRANLAANTYEQYF
TRBJ1-3,TRBV27,NA,NA,TGTGCCAGCAGTATGACGCAAAGGGAGCCTGGAAACACCATATATTTT,CASSMTQREPGNTIYF
TRBJ2-6,TRBV25-1,NA,NA,TGTGCCAGCAGTCTACAGGGCACTGGGGCCAACGTCCTGACTTTC,CASSLQGTGANVLTF
TRBJ2-2,TRBV28,few,NA,TGTGCCAGCAGCCCCCGGGGGGCCCCGAACACCGGGGAGCTGTTTTTT,CASSPRGAPNTGELFF
TRBJ2-3,TRBV7-3,once,TRBD2,TGTGCCAGCAGCTTAACAGGGTACGGGGGGGCCAAAGATACGCAGTATTTT,CASSLTGYGGAKDTQYF
TRBJ2-2,TRBV28,NA,TRBD2,TGTGCCAGCAGTTTTCCGCGCGGGAGGGATTACACCGGGGAGCTGTTTTTT,CASSFPRGRDYTGELFF
TRBJ1-1,TRBV7-9,NA,NA,TGTGCCAGCAGCGCAGGCGGGGGCTCCACTGAAGCTTTCTTT,CASSAGGGSTEAFF
TRBJ1-1,TRBV3-1/TRBV3-2,NA,NA,TGTGCCAGCAGCCAAGATTTAGGACAGAACACTGAAGCTTTCTTT,CASSQDLGQNTEAFF
TRBJ2-6,TRBV19,NA,NA,TGTGCCAGTAGGCGATCTGGGGCCAACGTCCTGACTTTC,CASRRSGANVLTF
TRBJ2-5,TRBV6-1,once,NA,TGTGCCAGCAGTGTGTTAGGCGGGCTTCGGTACCAAGAGACCCAGTACTTC,CASSVLGGLRYQETQYF
TRBJ2-3,TRBV4-1,NA,NA,TGCGCCAGCAGCCAAGTCGCTAGTCCAAGCACAGATACGCAGTATTTT,CASSQVASPSTDTQYF
TRBJ2-3,TRBV4-2,NA,TRBD2,TGTGCCAGCAGCCCCGCACTAGCGGGGGGGCCGGATACGCAGTATTTT,CASSPALAGGPDTQYF
TRBJ2-1,TRBV27,NA,NA,TGTGCCAGCAGGTTTAGGGGTGAGCAGTTCTTC,CASRFRGEQFF